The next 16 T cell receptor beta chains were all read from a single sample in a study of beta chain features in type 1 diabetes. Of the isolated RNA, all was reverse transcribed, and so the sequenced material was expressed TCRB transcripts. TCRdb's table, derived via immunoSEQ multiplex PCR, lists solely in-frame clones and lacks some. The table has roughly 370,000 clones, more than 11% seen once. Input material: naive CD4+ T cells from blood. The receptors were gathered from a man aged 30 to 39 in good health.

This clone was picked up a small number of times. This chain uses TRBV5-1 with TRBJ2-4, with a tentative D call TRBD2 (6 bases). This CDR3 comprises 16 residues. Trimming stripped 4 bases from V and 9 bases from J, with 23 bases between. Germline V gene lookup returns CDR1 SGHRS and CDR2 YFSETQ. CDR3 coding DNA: TGCGCCAGCAGCCTCGAGGGCGCGACGTCAGCGGGCATTCAGTACTTC. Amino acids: CASSLEGATSAGIQYF.

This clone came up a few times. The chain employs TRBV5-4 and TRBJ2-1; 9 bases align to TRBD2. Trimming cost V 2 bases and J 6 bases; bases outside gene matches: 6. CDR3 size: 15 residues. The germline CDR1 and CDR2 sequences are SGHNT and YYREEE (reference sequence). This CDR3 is CASSLGLAGFNEQFF. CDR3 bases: TGTGCCAGCAGCTTAGGTCTAGCGGGATTCAATGAGCAGTTCTTC.

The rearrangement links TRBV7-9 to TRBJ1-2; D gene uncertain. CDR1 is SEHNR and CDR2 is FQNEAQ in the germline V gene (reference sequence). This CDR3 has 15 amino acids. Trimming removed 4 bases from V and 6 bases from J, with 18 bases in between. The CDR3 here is CASSSYPSFGHGYTF. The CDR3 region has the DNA TGTGCCAGCAGCTCTTACCCTTCCTTCGGGCATGGCTACACCTTC.

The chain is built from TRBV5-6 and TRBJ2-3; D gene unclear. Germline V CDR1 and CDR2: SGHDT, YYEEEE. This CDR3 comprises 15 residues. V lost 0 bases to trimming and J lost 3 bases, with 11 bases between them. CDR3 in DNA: TGTGCCAGCAGCTTGGACTACCGCGAAACAGATACGCAGTATTTT. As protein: CASSLDYRETDTQYF.

The CDR3, as DNA: TGTGCCAGCAGCGTAAGCTGGACTAGCGGATTAGATACGCAGTATTTT. This codes for CASSVSWTSGLDTQYF. The J gene is TRBJ2-3, the V gene TRBV9; 10 bases agree with TRBD2. CDR3 size: 16 residues. Germline V lookup: CDR1 SGDLS, CDR2 YYNGEE. With 1 base clipped from V and 5 bases from J, the junction kept 7 bases outside the gene matches.

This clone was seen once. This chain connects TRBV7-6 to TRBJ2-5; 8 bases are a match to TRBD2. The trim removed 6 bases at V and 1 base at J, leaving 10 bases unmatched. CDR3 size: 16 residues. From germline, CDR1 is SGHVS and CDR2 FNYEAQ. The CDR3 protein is CASSYTSGASQETQYF. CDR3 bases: TGTGCCAGCAGTTATACTAGCGGAGCCTCCCAAGAGACCCAGTACTTC.

In DNA form, the CDR3 reads TGTGCCAGCAGCTCTCCTCGACAGGGGGAAAGGACTAACTATGGCTACACCTTC. This translates into CASSSPRQGERTNYGYTF. V and J are TRBV5-4 and TRBJ1-2, with 9 bases identical to TRBD1. Per the germline V gene, CDR1 is SGHNT and CDR2 is YYREEE (reference sequence). With 3 bases clipped from V and 0 bases from J, the junction kept 12 bases outside the gene matches. The CDR3 is 18 amino acids.

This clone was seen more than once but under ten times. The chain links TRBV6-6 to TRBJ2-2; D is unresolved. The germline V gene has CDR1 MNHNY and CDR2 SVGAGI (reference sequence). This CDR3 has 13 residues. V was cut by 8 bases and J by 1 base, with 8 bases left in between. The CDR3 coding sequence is TGTGCCAGCGGTATTTTGAACACCGGGGAGCTGTTTTTT. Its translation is CASGILNTGELFF.

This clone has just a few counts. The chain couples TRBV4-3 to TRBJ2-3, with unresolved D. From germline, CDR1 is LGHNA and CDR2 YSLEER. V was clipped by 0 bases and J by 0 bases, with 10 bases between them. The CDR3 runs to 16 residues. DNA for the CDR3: TGCGCCAGCAGCCAAGAGGCCCGGAGTAGCACAGATACGCAGTATTTT. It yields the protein CASSQEARSSTDTQYF.

Written as DNA, the CDR3 is TGTGCCAGCAGCTACGCCTCTGGACGAGGAAGCTCCTACAATGAGCAGTTCTTC. As protein: CASSYASGRGSSYNEQFF. The V and J genes are TRBV7-2 and TRBJ2-1; D ambiguous. Germline V lookup: CDR1 SGHTA, CDR2 FQGNSA. This CDR3 is 18 amino acids long. V lost 4 bases to trimming and J lost 0 bases, with 19 bases between them. Full variable domain (missing parts from reference TRBV7-2 and TRBJ2-1): GAGVSQSPSNKVTEKGKDVELRCDPISGHTALYWYRQSLGQGLEFLIYFQGNSAPDKSGLPSDRFSAERTGGSVSTLTIQRTQQEDSAVYLCASSYASGRGSSYNEQFFGPGTRLTVL.

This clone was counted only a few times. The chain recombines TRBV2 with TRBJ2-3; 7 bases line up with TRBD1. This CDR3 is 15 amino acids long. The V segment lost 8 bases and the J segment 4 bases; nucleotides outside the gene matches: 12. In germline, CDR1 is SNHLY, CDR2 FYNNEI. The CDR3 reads CASRAMGQPSDTQYF. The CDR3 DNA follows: TGTGCCAGCCGTGCTATGGGACAGCCTTCAGATACGCAGTATTTT. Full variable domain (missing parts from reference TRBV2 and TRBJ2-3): EPEVTQTPSHQVTQMGQEVILRCVPISNHLYFYWYRQILGQKVEFLVSFYNNEISEKSEIFDDQFSVERPDGSNFTLKIRSTKLEDSAMYFCASRAMGQPSDTQYFGPGTRLTVL.

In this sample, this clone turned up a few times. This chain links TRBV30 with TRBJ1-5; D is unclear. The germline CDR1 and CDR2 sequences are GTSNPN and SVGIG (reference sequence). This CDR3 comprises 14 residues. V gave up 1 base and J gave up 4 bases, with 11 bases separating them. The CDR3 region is CAWSASPVNQPQHF. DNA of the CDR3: TGTGCCTGGAGTGCCTCCCCAGTAAATCAGCCCCAGCATTTT. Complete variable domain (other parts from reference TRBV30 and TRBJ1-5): SQTIHQWPATLVQPVGSPLSLECTVEGTSNPNLYWYRQAAGRGLQLLFYSVGIGQISSEVPQNLSASRPQDRQFILSSKKLLLSDSGFYLCAWSASPVNQPQHFGDGTRLSIL.

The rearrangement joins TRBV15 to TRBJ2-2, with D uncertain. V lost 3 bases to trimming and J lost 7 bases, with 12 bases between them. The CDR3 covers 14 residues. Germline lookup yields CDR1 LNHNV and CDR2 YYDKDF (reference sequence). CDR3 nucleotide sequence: TGTGCCACCAGCAGTCCGGCCGTCAGCGGGGAGCTGTTTTTT. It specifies CATSSPAVSGELFF.

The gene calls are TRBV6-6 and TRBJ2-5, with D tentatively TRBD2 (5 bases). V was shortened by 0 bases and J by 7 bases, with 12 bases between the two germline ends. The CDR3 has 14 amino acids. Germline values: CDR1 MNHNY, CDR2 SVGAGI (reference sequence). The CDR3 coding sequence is TGTGCCAGCAGTTACTCGAGGCTAGGAGGGACCCAGTACTTC. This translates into CASSYSRLGGTQYF.

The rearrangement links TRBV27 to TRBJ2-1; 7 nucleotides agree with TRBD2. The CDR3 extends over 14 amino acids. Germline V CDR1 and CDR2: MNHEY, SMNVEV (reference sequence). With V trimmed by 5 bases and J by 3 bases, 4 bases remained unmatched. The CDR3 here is CASSQAGLYNEQFF. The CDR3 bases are TGTGCCAGCAGTCAAGCGGGACTCTACAATGAGCAGTTCTTC.

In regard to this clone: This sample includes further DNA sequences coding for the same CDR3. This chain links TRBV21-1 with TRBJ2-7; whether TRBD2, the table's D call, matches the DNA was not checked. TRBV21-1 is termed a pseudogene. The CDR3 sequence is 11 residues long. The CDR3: CASSSSYEQYF. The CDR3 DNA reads TGTGCCAGCAGCAGTAGCTACGAGCAGTACTTC.